This entry is about one T cell receptor beta chain. This sample is drawn from a study of blood T cell repertoires in COVID-19. For the study at large: The United States, Italy and Spain supplied acute and convalescent COVID-19 samples.

The germline gives CDR1 SEHNR, CDR2 FQNEAQ (reference sequence). This CDR3 is 14 amino acids long. With 3 bases removed from V and 5 bases from J, the gap between germline ends came to 14 bases. Recruitment covered about 25 US areas and drew participants whose ages spanned roughly 18 to 95 years. Cohort placement rested on clinical history that participants reported themselves. In the original processing: Reference gene primers were amplified, and this amplification served to estimate nucleated cell counts. Some clones are missing from TCRdb's copy, which holds only in-frame ones; the method was immunoSEQ multiplex PCR. Clonal size and the V and J genes are those of that table, whereas D and trimming came from the DNA. The table shows under 150,000 clones, with 86% occurring only once.

V and J are TRBV7-9 and TRBJ2-7, with D hard to call. The TCR originated in a woman in her 50s who had recovered from COVID-19. The sequenced sample was PBMCs or T cells enriched from blood (not recorded which). This chain's CDR3 is CASSFPTPRDEQYF. DNA for the CDR3: TGTGCCAGCAGCTTTCCGACACCCCGCGACGAGCAGTACTTC.